The 4 T cell receptor beta chains presented below share a single source sample, sequenced in a study of PD-L1 blockade in urothelial cancer. Time point given: pretreatment peripheral blood. Clones were sequenced by immunoSEQ multiplex PCR, and TCRdb holds only the in-frame ones, with some missing. This sample has tens of thousands of clones; approximately 83% occur once, and the top ten carry about 15%. The sequences come from PBMCs, collected around atezolizumab (anti-PD-L1) treatment. The receptors stem from a man in his 60s with urothelial cancer.

The rearrangement links TRBV5-1 to TRBJ2-3; 10 nucleotides line up with TRBD2. Germline-derived CDR1 and CDR2 are SGHRS and YFSETQ. Germline trimming cut 0 bases from V and 3 bases from J; bases unmatched to any gene: 7. The CDR3 length is 17 residues. The CDR3 loop reads CASSLAVSGGLTDTQYF. In DNA, the CDR3 is TGCGCCAGCAGCTTGGCGGTTAGCGGGGGGTTAACAGATACGCAGTATTTT.

The gene calls are TRBV28 and TRBJ1-2; TRBD1 matches at 12 bases. Unmatched junction bases numbered 24, after V lost 6 bases and J lost 7 bases. CDR3 length equals 20 residues. The germline CDR1 and CDR2 sequences are MDHEN and SYDVKM. This CDR3 reads CASSRPLYRDRGQEGLGYTF. The CDR3 DNA is TGTGCCAGCAGCCGACCACTATACCGGGACAGGGGGCAAGAGGGTCTTGGCTACACCTTC.

The chain recombines TRBV19 with TRBJ1-6; perhaps TRBD1 as D (5 bases). The germline CDR1 and CDR2 sequences are LNHDA and SQIVND (reference sequence). The CDR3 length is 12 residues. Trimming removed 2 bases at V and 9 bases at J, with 5 bases between. The DNA of the CDR3 is TGTGCCAGTAGTATAAGGGGTTCACCCCTCCACTTT. As protein: CASSIRGSPLHF.

The chain is built from TRBV30 and TRBJ1-1; possible D gene TRBD1, 5 bases. This CDR3 region has 14 residues. V shed 4 bases and J shed 2 bases, with 14 bases lying between them. Looked up from germline, CDR1 is GTSNPN and CDR2 is SVGIG (reference sequence). The CDR3 DNA sequence: TGTGCCTGGACTGTCGAGACAGTTAACACTGAAGCTTTCTTT. It encodes CAWTVETVNTEAFF.